This T cell receptor (beta chain) was identified in a study of CD4 T cells in relation to SARS-CoV-2 and coronaviruses. The unexposed donors gave CD4+ T cells in about 2010-2019, prior to COVID-19. Isolation of CD4+ T cells took place after less than 13 days in culture. Measured with immunoSEQ multiplex PCR; TCRdb has only the in-frame clones, and not every one. The table lists tens of thousands of clones, 76% of them singletons. The V gene end was trimmed by 1 base and the J gene end by 9 bases; junction bases not matched to a gene: 4. The CDR3 totals 15 residues. Germline CDR1 LGHDT, CDR2 YNNKEL (reference sequence). A word on this clone: The antigen remains undetermined.

The sequence was obtained from a human donor in good health. Sequencing used CD4+ T cells from PBMCs, cultured in vitro. The gene calls are TRBV3-1 (or the pseudogene TRBV3-2) and TRBJ2-1, with 12 nucleotides matching TRBD2. CDR3 loop: CASSQGLAGVGEQFF. CDR3 bases: TGTGCCAGCAGCCAAGGACTAGCGGGAGTGGGTGAGCAGTTCTTC.